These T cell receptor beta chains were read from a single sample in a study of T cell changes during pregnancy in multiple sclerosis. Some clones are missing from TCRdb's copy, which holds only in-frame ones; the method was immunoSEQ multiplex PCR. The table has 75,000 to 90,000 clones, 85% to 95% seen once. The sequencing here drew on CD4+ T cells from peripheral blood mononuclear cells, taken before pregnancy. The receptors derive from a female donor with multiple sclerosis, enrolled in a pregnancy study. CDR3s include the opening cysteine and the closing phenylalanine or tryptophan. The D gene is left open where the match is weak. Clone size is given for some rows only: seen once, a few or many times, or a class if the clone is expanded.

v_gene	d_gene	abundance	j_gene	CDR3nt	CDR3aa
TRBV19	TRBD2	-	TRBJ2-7	TGTGCCAGTAGTATCATAGCGGGAATCGCCTACGAGCAGTACTTC	CASSIIAGIAYEQYF
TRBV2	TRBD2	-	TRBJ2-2	TGTGCCGGCCGACTAGCGGGTTACACCGGGGAGCTGTTTTTT	CAGRLAGYTGELFF
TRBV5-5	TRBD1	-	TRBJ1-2	TGTGCCAGCAGCTTCGGACAGGCGGACGGCTACACCTTC	CASSFGQADGYTF
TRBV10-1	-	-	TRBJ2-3	TGCGCCAGCAGTGATGCCTACCCGGATACGCAGTATTTT	CASSDAYPDTQYF
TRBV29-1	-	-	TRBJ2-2	TGCAGCGTCCCCTCCCAGGCTTCGAACACCGGGGAGCTGTTTTTT	CSVPSQASNTGELFF
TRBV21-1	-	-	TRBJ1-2	TGTGCCAGCAGGAAGACAGGGACATCTAACTATGGCTACACCTTC	CASRKTGTSNYGYTF
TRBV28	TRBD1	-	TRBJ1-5	TGTGCCAGCTCGAAAGACAGGGTGCGCAATCAGCCCCAGCATTTT	CASSKDRVRNQPQHF
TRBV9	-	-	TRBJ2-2	TGTGCCAGCAGCGCCCTACAGGAGAACACCGGGGAGCTGTTTTTT	CASSALQENTGELFF
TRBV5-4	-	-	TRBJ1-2	TGTGCCAGCAGCTTGCGGGGTAACTATGGCTACACCTTC	CASSLRGNYGYTF
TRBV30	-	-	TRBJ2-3	TGTGCCTGGGAACGGACACCGGAGAGAGATACGCAGTATTTT	CAWERTPERDTQYF
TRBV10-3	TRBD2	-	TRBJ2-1	TGTGCCATCAGTGGGGGGGGGAGCGGGAGGGCAAATGAGCAGTTCTTC	CAISGGGSGRANEQFF
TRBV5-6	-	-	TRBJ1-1	TGTGCCAGCAGCTCCCTTGAGGCCGCCACTGAAGCTTTCTTT	CASSSLEAATEAFF
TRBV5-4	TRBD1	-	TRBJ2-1	TGTGCCAGCAGCTTTAGCGCGGGACAGGGGGTCTACAATGAGCAGTTCTTC	CASSFSAGQGVYNEQFF
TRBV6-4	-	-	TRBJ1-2	TGTGCCAGCAGTGAGGGGGCAGCAGGTAGCCGCTACACCTTC	CASSEGAAGSRYTF
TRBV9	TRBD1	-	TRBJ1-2	TGTGCCAGCAGCGTAGGACAGGGGGGGGGCTATGGCTACACCTTC	CASSVGQGGGYGYTF
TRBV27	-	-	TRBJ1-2	TGTGCCAGCAGTCCCGCGGGCGGCTACACCTTC	CASSPAGGYTF
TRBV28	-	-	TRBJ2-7	TGTGCCAGCAGACCCCCAAGCGGAGCCTACGAGCAGTACTTC	CASRPPSGAYEQYF
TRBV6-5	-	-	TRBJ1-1	TGTGCCAGCAGTTACGGGGGCTCCGAAGCTTTCTTT	CASSYGGSEAFF
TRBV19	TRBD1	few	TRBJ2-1	TGTGCCAGTAGTACCCAGCAGGGGGCAGGGGAGCAGTTCTTC	CASSTQQGAGEQFF
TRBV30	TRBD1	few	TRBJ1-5	TGTGCCTGGAACAGGGGGGCTCAGCCCCAGCATTTT	CAWNRGAQPQHF
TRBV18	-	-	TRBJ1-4	TGTGCCAGCTCTCCAAACACAGGGAATGAAAAACTGTTTTTT	CASSPNTGNEKLFF
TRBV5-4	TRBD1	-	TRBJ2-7	TGTGCCAGCAGCCCGACAGGGGGCGCCGTGTTGGAGCAGTACTTC	CASSPTGGAVLEQYF
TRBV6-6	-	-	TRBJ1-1	TGTGCCAGCACTGACACCCCCACAAGGCTGACTGAAGCTTTCTTT	CASTDTPTRLTEAFF
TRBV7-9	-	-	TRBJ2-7	TGTGCCACAAACATAAAGGGCCAGGGGAACTCCTACGAGCAGTACTTC	CATNIKGQGNSYEQYF
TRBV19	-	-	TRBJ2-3	TGTGCCAGTAGTAGCAGGGTAGAGGCGCAGTATTTT	CASSSRVEAQYF
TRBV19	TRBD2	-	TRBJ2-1	TGTGCCAGTAGTTTCGCTAGACTAGCGGGAGTCGGGGATGAGCAGTTCTTC	CASSFARLAGVGDEQFF
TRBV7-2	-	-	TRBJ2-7	TGTGCCAGCAGCCCCCCGGGTAGCTCCTACGAGCAGTACTTC	CASSPPGSSYEQYF
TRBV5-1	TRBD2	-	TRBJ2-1	TGCGCCAGCAGCGTAACTAGCGGGAGCTACAATGAGCAGTTCTTC	CASSVTSGSYNEQFF
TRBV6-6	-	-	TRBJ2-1	TGTGCCAGCAGAGGGGGTTACAATGAGCAGTTCTTC	CASRGGYNEQFF
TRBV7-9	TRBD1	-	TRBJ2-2	TGTGCCAGCAGCTTGTTAGACAGGGTTAATTCCGGGGAGCTGTTTTTT	CASSLLDRVNSGELFF
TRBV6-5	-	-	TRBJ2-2	TGTGCCAGCAGTTACTTTAGCGGAAGGAACACCGGGGAGCTGTTTTTT	CASSYFSGRNTGELFF
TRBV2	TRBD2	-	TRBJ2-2	TGTGCCAGCAGTGTCCTAGCGGGAAAGACCGGGGAGCTGTTTTTT	CASSVLAGKTGELFF
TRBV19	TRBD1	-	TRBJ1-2	TGTGCCAGTACCCCTCTAGGGGACAGCTATGGCTACACCTTC	CASTPLGDSYGYTF
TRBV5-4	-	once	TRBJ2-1	TGTGCCAGCAGCTTGGCTCGGGACAATGAGCAGTTCTTC	CASSLARDNEQFF
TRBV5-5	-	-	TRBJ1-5	TGTGCCAGCAGCTTATCCGGGGATCCGCGTCGTCAGCCCCAGCATTTT	CASSLSGDPRRQPQHF
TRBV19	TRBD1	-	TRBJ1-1	TGTGCCAGTAGTCCAAACAGGGGGTCGAACACTGAAGCTTTCTTT	CASSPNRGSNTEAFF
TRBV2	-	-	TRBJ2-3	TGTGCCAGCAGTGAAGCGCTTCGCAGGGCCACAGATACGCAGTATTTT	CASSEALRRATDTQYF
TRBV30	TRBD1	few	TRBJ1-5	TGTGCCTGGAGTGGAGGGACAGATAGCAATCAGCCCCAGCATTTT	CAWSGGTDSNQPQHF
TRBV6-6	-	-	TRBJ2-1	TGTGCCAGCAGTTATGACCCAGGCAATGAGCAGTTCTTC	CASSYDPGNEQFF
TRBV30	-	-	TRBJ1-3	TGTGCCTGGAATTTGATTGGAGGGAACACCATATATTTT	CAWNLIGGNTIYF
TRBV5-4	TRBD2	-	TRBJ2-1	TGTGCCAGCAGCTTGGGATCGGGAGGGCCTAAAAATGAGCAGTTCTTC	CASSLGSGGPKNEQFF
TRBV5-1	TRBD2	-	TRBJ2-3	TGCGCCAGCAGCTCGCTAGCGGGAGTGGGTACAGATACGCAGTATTTT	CASSSLAGVGTDTQYF
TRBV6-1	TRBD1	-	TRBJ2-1	TGTGCCAGCAGTGGGACAGGGAACAATGAGCAGTTCTTC	CASSGTGNNEQFF
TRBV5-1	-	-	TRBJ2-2	TGCGCCAGCAGTCTACAGGCGCCGCGGACCGGGGAGCTGTTTTTT	CASSLQAPRTGELFF
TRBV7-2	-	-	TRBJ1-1	TGTGCCAGCAGCTTTTCAATGAACACTGAAGCTTTCTTT	CASSFSMNTEAFF
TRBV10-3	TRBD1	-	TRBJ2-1	TGTGCCACCTTAAACAGGGGGAGCTCCTACAATGAGCAGTTCTTC	CATLNRGSSYNEQFF
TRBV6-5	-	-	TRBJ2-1	TGTGCCAGCAGTTACACAGGGATAAGGGAGCAGTTCTTC	CASSYTGIREQFF
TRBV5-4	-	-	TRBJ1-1	TGTGCCAGCAGCTTTCGAGGGAGCAACACTGAAGCTTTCTTT	CASSFRGSNTEAFF
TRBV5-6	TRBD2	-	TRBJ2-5	TGTGCCAGCAGCAACCCTAGCGGGAGGTACCAAGAGACCCAGTACTTC	CASSNPSGRYQETQYF
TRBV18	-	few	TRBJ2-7	TGTGCCAGCTCATTCGGAGGGACAGTGACATACGAGCAGTACTTC	CASSFGGTVTYEQYF
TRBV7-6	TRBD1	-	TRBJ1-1	TGTGCCAGCAGCTTAGTTGGGACAGCGAACACTGAAGCTTTCTTT	CASSLVGTANTEAFF
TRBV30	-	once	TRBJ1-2	TGTGCCTGGAAGACAGGCTATGGCTACACCTTC	CAWKTGYGYTF
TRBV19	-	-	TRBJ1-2	TGTGCCAGTAGCCTACCAGGAGGGCGGGTTGGCTACACCTTC	CASSLPGGRVGYTF
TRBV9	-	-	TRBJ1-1	TGTGCCAGCAGCGGGGGGGGCGCCAGCACTGAAGCTTTCTTT	CASSGGGASTEAFF
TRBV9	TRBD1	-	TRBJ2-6	TGTGCCAGCAGCGCTAAACAGGGGGCGCAAAACTCTGGGGCCAACGTCCTGACTTTC	CASSAKQGAQNSGANVLTF
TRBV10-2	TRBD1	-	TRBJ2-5	TGCGCCAGCAGAGACCCGGGGACAGGGGATGGAGAGACCCAGTACTTC	CASRDPGTGDGETQYF
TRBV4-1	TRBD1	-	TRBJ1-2	TGCGCCAGCAGCCAAGTTTCAGGGGGCCTTTTTAACTATGGCTACACCTTC	CASSQVSGGLFNYGYTF